The 21 T cell receptor beta chains below come from one sample, sequenced in a study of blood T cell repertoires in COVID-19. The table came from immunoSEQ multiplex PCR; TCRdb's copy has only in-frame clones and leaves some out. Found here are about 520,000 clones, roughly 85% of them singletons; the top ten hold 3.2%. The material sequenced was peripheral blood. The receptors originated from a human donor in a cohort sampled during active COVID-19.

V gene TRBV19 combines with J gene TRBJ2-7, with D unresolved. This CDR3 is built from 14 residues. CDR1 is LNHDA, CDR2 SQIVND, per germline (reference sequence). V lost 1 base, J lost 5 bases, and 12 bases lay in between. The CDR3 region has the DNA TGTGCCAGTAGTATAGTCGCCGACACACACGAGCAGTACTTC. Its protein product is CASSIVADTHEQYF.

The CDR3 DNA reads TGTGCCAGCAGCCAAGATCCCGATACTAGGGTGGATACGCAGTATTTT. Amino acid sequence: CASSQDPDTRVDTQYF. This rearrangement joins TRBV4-2 to TRBJ2-3; a possible D gene is TRBD2 (5 bases). The CDR3 consists of 16 residues. Germline V gene lookup returns CDR1 LGHNA and CDR2 YNFKEQ. The ends were cut back, 0 bases at V and 6 bases at J, with 16 bases in the middle.

The table lists this clone with a few counts. V gene TRBV28 combines with J gene TRBJ1-5; no clear D. V shed 6 bases and J shed 7 bases, with 13 bases lying between them. The CDR3 runs to 13 residues. CDR1 and CDR2 from the germline V gene are MDHEN and SYDVKM. In nucleotides, the CDR3 is TGTGCCAGCAGGACGGGGTGGGAGCAGCCCCAGCATTTT. Its protein is CASRTGWEQPQHF.

The gene calls are TRBV30 and TRBJ2-7; D remains unclear. With 3 bases removed from V and 4 bases from J, the gap between germline ends came to 10 bases. The germline CDR1 and CDR2 sequences are GTSNPN and SVGIG (reference sequence). This CDR3 comprises 12 residues. This chain's CDR3 is CAWSPGKYEQYF. Written as DNA, the CDR3 is TGTGCCTGGAGCCCAGGAAAATACGAGCAGTACTTC.

Concerning this clone: The junction and the germline gene differ at one end; a read error may be behind it. The chain recombines TRBV7-7 with TRBJ2-5; 9 bases are a match to TRBD1. Germline V CDR1 and CDR2: SSHAT, FNYEAQ (reference sequence). This CDR3 region has 16 residues. As DNA, the CDR3 is TGTGCTAGCAGCAACCCCGGGACAGGGTTGATTGAGACCCAGTACTTC. Protein product: CASSNPGTGLIETQYF.

The V and J genes are TRBV19 and TRBJ1-3; possibly TRBD1 for D (6 bases). CDR1 and CDR2 from the germline V gene are LNHDA and SQIVND (reference sequence). Trimming stripped 7 bases from V and 0 bases from J, with 10 bases between. The CDR3 contains 14 residues. This CDR3 is CASKHRDSGNTIYF. The DNA for the CDR3 is TGTGCCAGTAAACACAGGGACTCTGGAAACACCATATATTTT.

This clone was counted between two and nine times. The J gene is TRBJ2-3, the V gene TRBV5-1, with D possibly being TRBD1 (5 bases). The CDR3 runs 15 residues. The V gene's germline CDR1 is SGHRS and CDR2 YFSETQ. The V and J ends lost 0 bases and 0 bases respectively, with 8 bases between them. This CDR3 is CASSLAQGSTDTQYF. The CDR3 DNA is TGCGCCAGCAGCTTGGCCCAGGGCAGCACAGATACGCAGTATTTT.

This clone was detected only once. The rearrangement joins TRBV5-1 to TRBJ2-7; D possibly corresponds to TRBD1 (5 bases). Trimming left V 4 bases short and J 2 bases short, with 10 bases between. The CDR3 is made up of 13 amino acids. Germline V CDR1 and CDR2: SGHRS, YFSETQ. The CDR3 sequence is CASSHGATYEQYF. The CDR3 DNA sequence: TGCGCCAGCAGCCATGGGGCCACCTACGAGCAGTACTTC.

As regards this clone: This same CDR3 is encoded by further DNA sequences in the sample. The chain has TRBV29-1 and TRBJ1-1; possibly TRBD1 for D (5 bases). Trimming left V 1 base short and J 5 bases short, with 8 bases between. Per germline, CDR1 SQVTM and CDR2 ANQGSEA. This CDR3 is 12 amino acids long. The CDR3 DNA follows: TGCAGCGTTGAAGGGGGCGCGACTGAAGCTTTCTTT. Translation: CSVEGGATEAFF.

The V call is TRBV29-1, the J call TRBJ1-2, with TRBD1 identical over 7 bases. Germline CDR1 SQVTM, CDR2 ANQGSEA. V lost 3 bases, J lost 4 bases, and 8 bases stayed unmatched. CDR3 length: 14 amino acids. The CDR3 reads CSVDGQGGVYGYTF. The CDR3 region has the DNA TGCAGCGTTGATGGTCAGGGGGGAGTCTATGGCTACACCTTC.

The chain is built from TRBV19 and TRBJ1-4, with TRBD1 as a possible D gene (5 bases). Trimming cost V 7 bases and J 0 bases, with 12 bases left between them. Germline values: CDR1 LNHDA, CDR2 SQIVND (reference sequence). The CDR3 has 15 amino acids. DNA of the CDR3: TGTGCCAGTACTCGGAGGGGCGCAACTAATGAAAAACTGTTTTTT. Translated: CASTRRGATNEKLFF.

The rearrangement joins TRBV9 to TRBJ2-7; 12 bases align to TRBD2. Unmatched junction bases numbered 2, after V lost 2 bases and J lost 2 bases. Germline V gene sequence: CDR1 SGDLS, CDR2 YYNGEE. The CDR3 is made up of 15 amino acids. The CDR3 DNA reads as TGTGCCAGCAGCGTTCTAGCGGGAGGGCCCTACGAGCAGTACTTC. It codes for CASSVLAGGPYEQYF.

This clone was detected only a few times. V gene TRBV4-2 combines with J gene TRBJ2-7; perhaps TRBD2 as D (7 bases). Germline V gene sequence: CDR1 LGHNA, CDR2 YNFKEQ. Trimming left V 6 bases short and J 2 bases short, with 26 bases between. The CDR3 runs to 18 residues. The chain's CDR3 is CASSPIWGPSGETYEQYF. The CDR3 DNA reads TGTGCCAGCAGTCCAATCTGGGGGCCTAGCGGAGAGACCTACGAGCAGTACTTC.

V usage is TRBV6-4 and J usage is TRBJ2-1, with a weak D call TRBD2 (6 bases). The germline CDR1 and CDR2 sequences are MRHNA and SNTAGT. The V gene lost 5 bases and the J gene lost 8 bases, with 19 bases spanning the gap. CDR3 size: 15 residues. The CDR3 nucleotides are TGTGCCAGCAGTCTCTCTGGAGGGCCGTCGTATGAGCAGTTCTTC. This codes for CASSLSGGPSYEQFF.

V is TRBV7-2 and J is TRBJ2-5; possibly TRBD1 for D (6 bases). Germline V lookup: CDR1 SGHTA, CDR2 FQGNSA. With 2 bases removed from V and 10 bases from J, the gap between germline ends came to 11 bases. This CDR3 has 12 residues. The CDR3 loop reads CASSLIQGRQYF. Written as DNA, the CDR3 is TGTGCCAGCAGCTTAATCCAGGGGCGCCAGTACTTC.

This rearrangement joins TRBV4-1 to TRBJ2-1, with D possibly matching TRBD2 (7 bases). The V end lost 3 bases, the J end lost 2 bases, and 11 bases lay between the germline ends. The CDR3 is 15 residues long. Germline CDR1 MGHRA, CDR2 YSYEKL. The CDR3 protein is CASSQGGQAYNEQFF. The CDR3 nucleotides read TGCGCCAGCAGCCAGGGGGGGCAGGCCTACAATGAGCAGTTCTTC.

The chain's CDR3 is CASSPLTGRREQYF. CDR3 DNA: TGTGCCAGCAGCCCTTTAACCGGGAGGCGCGAGCAGTACTTC. J is TRBJ2-7 and V is TRBV7-9, with TRBD2 identical over 7 bases. The CDR3 has 14 amino acids. V lost 5 bases to trimming and J lost 6 bases; unmatched junction nucleotides: 10. Per germline, CDR1 SEHNR and CDR2 FQNEAQ (reference sequence).

The genes are TRBV2 and TRBJ2-2; D is possibly TRBD2 (6 bases). The ends were cut back, 4 bases at V and 7 bases at J, with 10 bases in the middle. Germline CDR1 reads SNHLY; CDR2 reads FYNNEI. The CDR3 spans 13 residues. The CDR3 protein is CASSGGRNGELFF. The CDR3 DNA is TGTGCCAGCAGTGGGGGGAGGAACGGGGAGCTGTTTTTT.

A word on this clone: An end of the junction differs from the germline gene, which may be a read error. The rearrangement joins TRBV7-7 to TRBJ2-7, with TRBD1 matching over 8 bases. The CDR3 is 17 residues long. CDR1 and CDR2 (germline): SSHAT, FNYEAQ (reference sequence). The CDR3 region has the DNA TGTGCTAGCAGCTTTAGATCCTCGACAGGGGAATCCTACGAGCAGTACTTC. It codes for CASSFRSSTGESYEQYF.

The V and J genes are TRBV4-1 and TRBJ1-4, with D perhaps TRBD1 (6 bases). The CDR3 sequence is 16 residues long. Between the trimmed V and J ends, which lost 4 bases and 7 bases, there was a span of 19 bases. CDR1 is MGHRA and CDR2 is YSYEKL in the germline V gene. As DNA, the CDR3 is TGCGCCAGCAGCCCAGTCGTGGGGGGCGGGAGTGAAAAACTGTTTTTT. It codes for CASSPVVGGGSEKLFF.

The V call is TRBV27, the J call TRBJ1-5; 7 bases agree with TRBD1. The CDR3 consists of 13 residues. The germline gives CDR1 MNHEY, CDR2 SMNVEV (reference sequence). V shed 8 bases and J 5 bases; nucleotides not matched to a gene: 6. The DNA for the CDR3 is TGTGCCAGCCAGACAGGGTTAGATCAGCCCCAGCATTTT. Translating gives CASQTGLDQPQHF.